This note documents a single TCR beta chain sequence. Its antigen is unidentified. The data are from a study of T cell responses to AZD1222 COVID-19 vaccine. Study results and caveats: Spike was spanned by vaccine-associated CD4 TCRs, with dominance at 160-218 and 743-854. Donor demographics were predominantly white British with a female majority; clonal diversity may be underestimated. Baseline seropositivity occurred in only 5 or 6 AZD1222 recipients.

CDR3 length equals 13 residues. CDR1 and CDR2 from the germline V gene are LNHDA and SQIVND (reference sequence). Trimming shortened V by 7 bases and J by 3 bases, and 10 bases separated the two germline ends. The protocol was immunoSEQ multiplex PCR, while the TCRdb copy is restricted to in-frame clones and leaves out a portion. The table includes about 140,000 clones, roughly 90% detected once. This TCR derives from an adult in good health. V usage is TRBV19 and J usage is TRBJ1-5, with D hard to call. The sequenced sample was peripheral blood, obtained on day 0 of AZD1222 vaccination. CDR3 nucleotide sequence: TGTGCCAGTACCCCAGGTTCCAATCAGCCCCAGCATTTT. The encoded protein is CASTPGSNQPQHF.